The 27 T cell receptor beta chains below were found in one sample sequenced in a study of CD8+ T cells in alopecia areata. cDNA serving as the sequencing template came from extracted, reverse transcribed RNA. Generated by immunoSEQ multiplex PCR, the TCRdb table keeps only in-frame clones and is missing some. Of fewer than 250,000 clones listed, around two fifths were seen once; the top ten hold 2.6%. Treatment defined: oral pan-JAK inhibitor, 5-10 mg twice daily. Source: CD4+ T cells sorted from blood, taken around week 37, from a patient treated with tofacitinib. The receptors come from a human donor with alopecia areata.

This clone was counted a single time. The V call is TRBV27, the J call TRBJ2-7; D is ambiguous. The CDR3 is made up of 16 amino acids. V gave up 3 bases and J gave up 0 bases, with 15 bases separating them. CDR1 MNHEY and CDR2 SMNVEV come from the germline V gene (reference sequence). The CDR3 nucleotides are TGTGCCAGCAGTTTGTCACCCCGGGTGCCCTCCTACGAGCAGTACTTC. Translated, it gives CASSLSPRVPSYEQYF.

The J gene is TRBJ2-7, the V gene TRBV4-2; the D gene could be TRBD1 or TRBD2 (5 bases each). The CDR3 spans 15 residues. The germline gives CDR1 LGHNA, CDR2 YNFKEQ. The V and J ends lost 1 base and 2 bases respectively, with 12 bases between them. CDR3 protein: CASSQARDPTYEQYF. The CDR3 nucleotides read TGTGCCAGCAGCCAAGCAAGGGACCCCACCTACGAGCAGTACTTC.

This chain uses TRBV5-1 with TRBJ2-2, with D possibly being TRBD1 (5 bases). Germline-derived CDR1 and CDR2 are SGHRS and YFSETQ. CDR3 size: 15 residues. V was clipped by 1 base and J by 3 bases, with 10 bases between them. The DNA for the CDR3 is TGCGCCAGCAGCTTGTTTGGACAATACACCGGGGAGCTGTTTTTT. This gives the protein CASSLFGQYTGELFF.

The CDR3 DNA sequence: TGTGCCTGGATAGCCGTAGCGACCCAAGAGACCCAGTACTTC. This codes for CAWIAVATQETQYF. The chain has TRBV30 and TRBJ2-5; D perhaps matches TRBD2 (5 bases). V was pared by 4 bases and J by 1 base, with 13 bases between. Germline-derived CDR1 and CDR2 are GTSNPN and SVGIG (reference sequence). This CDR3 contains 14 residues.

In this sample, this clone turned up a few times. The V and J genes are TRBV10-3 and TRBJ2-3; tentative D call: TRBD2 (5 bases). CDR1 and CDR2 (germline): ENHRY, SYGVKD. V lost 10 bases and J lost 7, with 12 bases in between. The CDR3 runs to 11 residues. The CDR3 sequence is CATSGRNTQYF. The CDR3 DNA follows: TGTGCCACCAGCGGTCGGAATACGCAGTATTTT.

The chain recombines TRBV5-6 with TRBJ2-1; 8 bases match TRBD2. The length of the CDR3 is 15 residues. With V trimmed by 7 bases and J by 7 bases, 13 bases remained unmatched. Germline loops: CDR1 SGHDT, CDR2 YYEEEE. CDR3 residues: CASAQVASGSNEQFF. Written as DNA, the CDR3 is TGTGCCAGCGCTCAGGTGGCTAGCGGGTCGAATGAGCAGTTCTTC. The entire variable domain, with the rest obtained from reference TRBV5-6 and TRBJ2-1, is as follows: DAGVTQSPTHLIKTRGQQVTLRCSPKSGHDTVSWYQQALGQGPQFIFQYYEEEERQRGNFPDRFSGHQFPNYSSELNVNALLLGDSALYLCASAQVASGSNEQFFGPGTRLTVL.

The chain combines TRBV30 with TRBJ1-1; no clear D gene. In germline, CDR1 is GTSNPN, CDR2 SVGIG (reference sequence). The CDR3 is 12 amino acids. Trimming shortened V by 4 bases and J by 6 bases, and 12 bases separated the two germline ends. CDR3 region: CAWTTPSSEAFF. The DNA of the CDR3 is TGTGCCTGGACTACTCCCAGTTCTGAAGCTTTCTTT.

This clone was picked up a small number of times. V usage is TRBV30 and J usage is TRBJ1-2, with 7 bases that match TRBD1. The germline CDR1 and CDR2 sequences are GTSNPN and SVGIG (reference sequence). CDR3 length: 14 residues. V lost 3 bases, J lost 2 bases, and 6 bases stayed unmatched. For the CDR3, the DNA is TGTGCCTGGAGACTCAGGGGGGGAAACTATGGCTACACCTTC. Its protein is CAWRLRGGNYGYTF.

The V gene is TRBV6-5, the J gene TRBJ1-2; D not resolved. Germline V lookup: CDR1 MNHEY, CDR2 SVGAGI. This CDR3 is 14 amino acids long. Trimming stripped 2 bases from V and 3 bases from J, with 10 bases between. CDR3 protein: CASSYKESYYGYTF. CDR3 bases: TGTGCCAGCAGTTACAAGGAGAGCTACTATGGCTACACCTTC.

The chain joins TRBV13 to TRBJ2-3, with 8 nucleotides matching TRBD2. Germline V gene sequence: CDR1 PRHDT, CDR2 FYEKMQ (reference sequence). With V trimmed by 7 bases and J by 3 bases, 6 bases remained unmatched. This CDR3 is 14 amino acids long. The DNA of the CDR3 is TGTGCCAGCATCGGTAGCGGGGAGACAGATACGCAGTATTTT. Amino acid sequence: CASIGSGETDTQYF.

The chain has TRBV4-3 and TRBJ1-5; D ambiguous. The CDR3 runs to 11 residues. Germline V gene sequence: CDR1 LGHNA, CDR2 YSLEER. V was clipped by 6 bases and J by 6 bases, with 6 bases between them. The CDR3: CASSNAQPQHF. The CDR3 bases are TGCGCCAGCAGTAATGCTCAGCCCCAGCATTTT.

This clone was detected once. The chain links TRBV7-3 to TRBJ2-3, with TRBD2 as a possible D gene (6 bases). The CDR3 totals 14 residues. V was trimmed by 5 bases and J by 7 bases, leaving 16 bases between them. Germline lookup yields CDR1 SGHTA and CDR2 FQGTGA. The CDR3 region is CASSQTRDFNTQYF. DNA for the CDR3: TGTGCCAGCAGCCAAACCCGGGACTTCAATACGCAGTATTTT.

V is TRBV6-6 and J is TRBJ1-2, with TRBD1 matching over 12 bases. The CDR3 extends over 16 amino acids. Germline-derived CDR1 and CDR2 are MNHNY and SVGAGI (reference sequence). V trimming: 6 bases; J trimming: 8 bases; junction bases outside the gene matches: 13. DNA of the CDR3: TGTGCCAGCAGCAGAAAGCCGGGACAGGGGGCCCGCGGCTACACCTTC. Its protein product is CASSRKPGQGARGYTF.

Note on this clone: A junction end diverges from the germline sequence, so it may reflect a read error. The CDR3 here is CASSRGQLTETFF. CDR3 nucleotides: TGTGCCAGCAGCCGGGGACAGCTCACTGAAACTTTCTTT. V usage is TRBV7-2 and J usage is TRBJ1-1, with 7 bases lining up with TRBD1. Germline V gives CDR1 SGHTA, CDR2 FQGNSA. This CDR3 spans 13 amino acids.

This chain links TRBV18 with TRBJ2-7; tentatively, D is TRBD1 (6 bases). Germline V gene sequence: CDR1 KGHSH, CDR2 LQKENI. The CDR3 contains 16 residues. Trimming removed 8 bases at V and 0 bases at J, with 20 bases between. The CDR3 spells CASPEAGALNSYEQYF. Here the CDR3 DNA reads TGTGCCAGCCCCGAGGCAGGGGCCCTAAACTCCTACGAGCAGTACTTC.

This clone was picked up a small number of times. The chain recombines TRBV20-1 with TRBJ2-7; a possible D gene is TRBD2 (5 bases). V gave up 4 bases and J gave up 11 bases, with 12 bases separating them. The CDR3 loop spans 10 amino acids. Germline V gives CDR1 DFQATT, CDR2 SNEGSKA (reference sequence). For the CDR3, the DNA is TGCAGTGCTAAGCGGCGGTGGGAGTACTTC. Amino acid sequence: CSAKRRWEYF.

CDR3 DNA sequence: TGTGCCAGCGGTCGGACCTACGAGCAGTACTTC. Its translation: CASGRTYEQYF. V and J are TRBV2 and TRBJ2-7; D call uncertain. The germline CDR1 and CDR2 sequences are SNHLY and FYNNEI. The length of the CDR3 is 11 residues. V shed 8 bases and J shed 2 bases, with 7 bases lying between them.

About this clone itself: Different DNA sequences within this sample yield the same CDR3. The V call is TRBV30, the J call TRBJ1-4; tentatively, D is TRBD1 (5 bases). This CDR3 region has 16 residues. Germline V gene lookup returns CDR1 GTSNPN and CDR2 SVGIG (reference sequence). The ends were cut back, 5 bases at V and 0 bases at J, with 16 bases in the middle. Written as DNA, the CDR3 is TGTGCCTGGGGACAAGGTCTCATCTCAACTAATGAAAAACTGTTTTTT. Residues: CAWGQGLISTNEKLFF.

The genes are TRBV29-1 and TRBJ2-7, with a possible D match to TRBD1 (6 bases). Germline V lookup: CDR1 SQVTM, CDR2 ANQGSEA. This CDR3 has 13 residues. Trimming left V 6 bases short and J 0 bases short, with 12 bases between. The CDR3 sequence is CSVVRDNSYEQYF. The CDR3 coding sequence is TGCAGCGTCGTAAGGGACAACTCCTACGAGCAGTACTTC.

The chain links TRBV4-2 to TRBJ2-1, with 9 nucleotides matching TRBD2. Germline CDR1 and CDR2: LGHNA and YNFKEQ. The CDR3 has 16 amino acids. J lost 4 bases, V lost 3 bases, and 7 bases had no gene match. The chain's CDR3 is CASSQVSGSRYNEQFF. In nucleotides, the CDR3 is TGTGCCAGCAGCCAGGTTAGCGGGAGTAGGTACAATGAGCAGTTCTTC.

The chain joins TRBV20-1 to TRBJ2-7; D may correspond to TRBD1 or TRBD2 (5 bases each). The V gene lost 8 bases and the J gene lost 3 bases, with 8 bases spanning the gap. Germline CDR1 and CDR2: DFQATT and SNEGSKA (reference sequence). The CDR3 extends over 10 amino acids. CDR3 DNA: TGCAGTTGGGGGAGCTACGAGCAGTACTTC. Amino acid sequence: CSWGSYEQYF.

This chain joins TRBV30 and TRBJ2-6; possibly TRBD1 for D (6 bases). V was clipped by 2 bases and J by 0 bases, with 14 bases between them. The CDR3 length is 17 residues. The germline V gene has CDR1 GTSNPN and CDR2 SVGIG (reference sequence). The CDR3 here is CAWSNQGLTSGANVLTF. CDR3 in DNA: TGTGCCTGGAGTAATCAGGGGCTAACCTCTGGGGCCAACGTCCTGACTTTC. Looking up the rest from reference TRBV30 and TRBJ2-6 gives the full variable domain: SQTIHQWPATLVQPVGSPLSLECTVEGTSNPNLYWYRQAAGRGLQLLFYSVGIGQISSEVPQNLSASRPQDRQFILSSKKLLLSDSGFYLCAWSNQGLTSGANVLTFGAGSRLTVL.

The chain uses TRBV30 and TRBJ1-1; tentatively, D is TRBD1 (6 bases). Trimming shortened V by 3 bases and J by 11 bases, and 16 bases separated the two germline ends. Germline CDR1 is GTSNPN and CDR2 is SVGIG (reference sequence). The CDR3 is made up of 12 amino acids. CDR3 in amino acids: CAWSPPEGEAFF. The CDR3 bases are TGTGCCTGGAGCCCGCCCGAGGGGGAGGCTTTCTTT.

This chain links TRBV2 with TRBJ1-5, with D tentatively TRBD1 (5 bases). The CDR3 runs 14 residues. Per germline, CDR1 SNHLY and CDR2 FYNNEI. V was pared by 5 bases and J by 3 bases, with 11 bases between. The CDR3, as DNA: TGTGCCAGCAGTTCCAGGGTGGTCAATCAGCCCCAGCATTTT. It specifies CASSSRVVNQPQHF.

As to this clone: The junction does not match germline at one end; this may be a read error. V usage is TRBV14 and J usage is TRBJ2-5, with D unresolved. The CDR3 is made up of 10 amino acids. Germline V lookup: CDR1 SGHDN, CDR2 FVKESK. CDR3 sequence (DNA): TGTGCCAGCAGCCGCGGAATTTCGAACTTC. It codes for CASSRGISNF. Full variable domain (rest looked up from reference TRBV14 and TRBJ2-5): EAGVTQFPSHSVIEKGQTVTLRCDPISGHDNLYWYRRVMGKEIKFLLHFVKESKQDESGMPNNRFLAERTGGTYSTLKVQPAELEDSGVYFCASSRGISNFGPGTRLLVL.

This clone was seen more than once but under ten times. In DNA, the CDR3 is TGTGCCAGCAGGGGACAGGGGTTCACCGGGGAGCTGTTTTTT. This gives the protein CASRGQGFTGELFF. V and J are TRBV14 and TRBJ2-2, with TRBD1 matching 10 bases. Germline V gene lookup returns CDR1 SGHDN and CDR2 FVKESK. After removal of 6 bases from V and 4 bases from J, the junction contained 2 bases not matched to a gene. The CDR3 runs to 14 residues.

The V call is TRBV6-1, the J call TRBJ2-7; D might be TRBD1 (5 bases). V was shortened by 3 bases and J by 0 bases, with 12 bases between the two germline ends. This CDR3 region has 15 residues. Germline V gives CDR1 MNHNS, CDR2 SASEGT. The CDR3 reads CASSEGLGSSYEQYF. DNA for the CDR3: TGTGCCAGCAGTGAGGGGCTGGGTAGCTCCTACGAGCAGTACTTC.